The rows below give T cell receptor beta chains drawn from one sample of a study of blood T cell repertoires in COVID-19. Sequenced by immunoSEQ multiplex PCR; TCRdb stores in-frame clones only, minus some. The sample includes more than 90,000 clones, around nine tenths of them seen just once. Sequenced material: peripheral blood. These receptors all come from a man in his forties with acute or convalescent COVID-19. CDR3s leave out the opening cysteine and the closing phenylalanine or tryptophan. A D gene is named only where the DNA matches it firmly.

V	D	J	CDR3
TRBV7-8	-	TRBJ1-4	ASSPFANEKLF
TRBV6-5	-	TRBJ1-4	ASSRGGNEKLF
TRBV30	-	TRBJ1-2	AWSGGTWYGYT
TRBV19	TRBD2	TRBJ2-3	ASSTTSGATDTQY
TRBV5-4	-	TRBJ2-1	ASRRANNEQF
TRBV27	TRBD2	TRBJ2-7	ATRTSGRVYEQY
TRBV19	-	TRBJ1-3	ASSALIGTTGNTIY
TRBV27	-	TRBJ1-2	ASSPPAPYGYT
TRBV30	-	TRBJ2-6	AWSQGSAGANVLT
TRBV6-5	TRBD1	TRBJ2-5	ASSYGTGSRETQY
TRBV7-8	TRBD2	TRBJ2-7	ASSLAPSGPYEQY